This T cell receptor (beta chain) was observed in a study of a mutant IDH1 vaccine in newly diagnosed glioma. Study overall: Beginning 4-6 weeks after radiotherapy alone, or with temozolomide cycles, vaccination took place.

V gave up 2 bases and J gave up 4 bases, with 9 bases separating them. The CDR3 consists of 12 residues. Germline CDR1 GTSNPN, CDR2 SVGIG (reference sequence). Specified time point: week 23, last vaccination. Topical imiquimod was applied with each vaccine dose, which held 300 ug of mutant IDH1 20-mer peptide. New astrocytomas of WHO grade 3 or 4 that were IDH1-mutant and ATRX-lost were found in the donors. General study findings and limits: Seemingly, top peripheral T cell clonotype changes bore no relation to pseudoprogression.

Remarks on this clone: Antigen: not known.

Measured with immunoSEQ multiplex PCR; TCRdb has only the in-frame clones, and not every one. The table shows around 76,000 clones, with roughly 85% occurring only once. The TCR sequence derives from a woman between 50 and 59 years old with glioma. This specimen was PBMCs, taken from a glioma patient whose treatment included an IDH1 peptide vaccine. The chain employs TRBV30 and TRBJ2-7; no definite D call. The CDR3 DNA is TGTGCCTGGAGTAAAACTATGTACGAGCAGTACTTC. Amino acids: CAWSKTMYEQYF.